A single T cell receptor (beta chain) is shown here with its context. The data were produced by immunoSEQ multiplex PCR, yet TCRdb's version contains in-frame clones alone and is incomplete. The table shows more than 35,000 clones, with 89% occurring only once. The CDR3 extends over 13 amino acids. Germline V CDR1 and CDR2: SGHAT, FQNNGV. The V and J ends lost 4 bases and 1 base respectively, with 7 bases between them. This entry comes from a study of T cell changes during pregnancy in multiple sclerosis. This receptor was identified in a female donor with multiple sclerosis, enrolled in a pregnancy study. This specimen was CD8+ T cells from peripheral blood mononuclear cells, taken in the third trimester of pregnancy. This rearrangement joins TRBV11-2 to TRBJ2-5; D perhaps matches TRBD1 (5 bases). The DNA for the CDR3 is TGTGCCAGCAGCTCAACAGGCCAAGAGACCCAGTACTTC. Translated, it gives CASSSTGQETQYF. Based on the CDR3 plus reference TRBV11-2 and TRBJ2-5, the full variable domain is EAGVAQSPRYKIIEKRQSVAFWCNPISGHATLYWYQQILGQGPKLLIQFQNNGVVDDSQLPKDRFSAERLKGVDSTLKIQPAKLEDSAVYLCASSSTGQETQYFGPGTRLLVL.